The entry below describes one T cell receptor beta chain. The sample originates from a study of blood T cell repertoires in COVID-19. Method: immunoSEQ multiplex PCR; TCRdb's copy keeps in-frame clones and lacks some. The sample consists of over 65,000 clones, 90% of them appearing once. Germline V gene data show CDR1 as SGHNT and CDR2 as YENEEA. The junction had 1 base not matched to a gene; V was cut back by 0 bases and J by 5 bases. This CDR3 has 14 amino acids. The sequenced sample was peripheral blood. This receptor was identified in a woman older than 75 with acute or convalescent COVID-19. V and J are TRBV11-3 and TRBJ2-5, with 9 bases that match TRBD1. CDR3 DNA: TGTGCCAGCAGCTTAGACGGACAGGGGGAGACCCAGTACTTC. Translated, it gives CASSLDGQGETQYF.